This entry concerns a single TCR beta chain. No antigen is known for it. Each sample's TCRB immunosequencing used roughly 500 nanograms of biopsy DNA. TCRdb's table, derived via immunoSEQ multiplex PCR, lists solely in-frame clones and lacks some. The sample lists 5,500 to 7,000 clones; roughly 96% were seen once. The data are from a study of T cell repertoires in ileal Crohn's disease. At the level of the study: Patients had a median approximately 7.2-year disease duration, and roughly 32% were active smokers.

Study results and limitations: Every patient over 26.8% clonality showed endoscopic recurrence.

Germline assignment: CDR1 MNHNY and CDR2 SVGAGI (reference sequence). The CDR3 extends over 15 amino acids. Trimming removed 5 bases from V and 3 bases from J; junction bases left unmatched: 10. The source material was ileal tissue. V gene TRBV6-6 combines with J gene TRBJ2-7, with TRBD1 matching 7 bases. This TCR was recovered from an adult with Crohn's disease. The CDR3 coding sequence is TGTGCCAGCAGTACCCACGGACAGGTTATCTACGAGCAGTACTTC. The encoded protein is CASSTHGQVIYEQYF.